These 19 T cell receptor beta chains share one sample of origin, sequenced in a study of monozygotic twins with inflammatory bowel disease. TCRdb re-called the 5' RACE reads; every CDR3 protein appears as one record, without DNA. With 210,000 or so distinct CDR3 sequences in the sample, the ten largest clones hold roughly 7.5%. Sequences were obtained from blood. These receptors were taken from a human donor with ulcerative colitis or Crohn's disease, or a healthy co-twin of an affected twin (not recorded which).

The chain combines TRBV5-1 with TRBJ2-5. The CDR3 contains 13 residues. Germline V lookup: CDR1 SGHRS, CDR2 YFSETQ. CDR3 region: CASSLGRQETQYF.

V gene TRBV9 combines with J gene TRBJ1-6; TCRdb's D call of TRBD1 is untestable without DNA. There are 14 residues in the CDR3. Germline CDR1 is SGDLS and CDR2 is YYNGEE. This CDR3 is CASSKGWEGSPLHF.

The chain has TRBV3-1 and TRBJ1-1. The CDR3 is 12 amino acids. Germline V gene lookup returns CDR1 LGHDT and CDR2 YNNKEL (reference sequence). CDR3 protein: CASSQGDSEAFF.

CDR3: CASSETGGRNEQFF. V is TRBV7-9 and J is TRBJ2-1; TCRdb's D call of TRBD1 is untestable without DNA. The length of the CDR3 is 14 residues. Germline loops: CDR1 SEHNR, CDR2 FQNEAQ (reference sequence).

The V and J genes are TRBV5-1 and TRBJ2-3; the TCRdb D gene call, TRBD1, has no DNA to confirm it. Germline V CDR1 and CDR2: SGHRS, YFSETQ. CDR3 size: 14 residues. CDR3 protein: CASSAGQSTDTQYF. Supplemented by reference TRBV5-1 and TRBJ2-3, the full variable domain reads KAGVTQTPRYLIKTRGQQVTLSCSPISGHRSVSWYQQTPGQGLQFLFEYFSETQRNKGNFPGRFSGRQFSNSRSEMNVSTLELGDSALYLCASSAGQSTDTQYFGPGTRLTVL.

The chain carries TRBV5-5 and TRBJ2-3; the D call of TRBD1 rests on TCRdb alone, since no DNA is present to check it. There are 16 residues in the CDR3. CDR1 SGHKS and CDR2 YYEKEE come from the germline V gene (reference sequence). The CDR3 sequence: CASSRSGVISTDTQYF.

The chain carries TRBV5-4 and TRBJ2-1. The CDR3 covers 13 residues. Germline V lookup: CDR1 SGHNT, CDR2 YYREEE (reference sequence). CDR3 loop: CASSLESYNEQFF. Full variable domain (remainder filled in from reference TRBV5-4 and TRBJ2-1): ETGVTQSPTHLIKTRGQQVTLRCSSQSGHNTVSWYQQALGQGPQFIFQYYREEENGRGNFPPRFSGLQFPNYSSELNVNALELDDSALYLCASSLESYNEQFFGPGTRLTVL.

This sequence joins TRBV27 and TRBJ1-5; TCRdb's D gene call, TRBD1, goes unchecked for lack of DNA. The CDR3 has 13 residues. The germline V gene has CDR1 MNHEY and CDR2 SMNVEV (reference sequence). The CDR3: CASSPLGTLSQHF.

The chain has TRBV12-3 or TRBV12-4 and TRBJ2-7; TCRdb outputs TRBD1, but without DNA this stays unchecked. The CDR3 totals 16 residues. The chain's CDR3 is CASSTGTGGARYEQYF.

The chain is built from TRBV5-5 and TRBJ1-6; the TCRdb D gene call, TRBD1, has no DNA to confirm it. CDR1 and CDR2 (germline): SGHKS, YYEKEE (reference sequence). The CDR3 is 15 residues long. This chain's CDR3 is CASSFAGAGNSPLHF.

The CDR3 is CASSRDTNTGELFF. This chain uses TRBV12-3 or TRBV12-4 with TRBJ2-2; lacking DNA, the TRBD1 call made by TCRdb goes unchecked. The CDR3 spans 14 residues.

Here the CDR3 reads CASSEGDGGQPQHF. The V call is TRBV6-1, the J call TRBJ1-5. The CDR3 runs to 14 residues. Per the germline V gene, CDR1 is MNHNS and CDR2 is SASEGT.

This chain uses TRBV14 with TRBJ2-1; TCRdb selects TRBD2, and the lack of DNA leaves this call unchecked. Per germline, CDR1 SGHDN and CDR2 FVKESK. There are 17 residues in the CDR3. The CDR3 reads CASSLAYGTSGYNEQFF.

This sequence joins TRBV20-1 and TRBJ2-5. Per germline, CDR1 DFQATT and CDR2 SNEGSKA (reference sequence). This CDR3 is built from 13 residues. The CDR3 sequence is CSARVIDGWTQYF.

The J gene is TRBJ2-2, the V gene TRBV6-2 or TRBV6-3; as DNA is missing, the TRBD1 call by TCRdb cannot be tested. This CDR3 spans 15 amino acids. Germline CDR1 is MNHEY and CDR2 is SVGEGT. CDR3 residues: CASTQGGSFTGELFF.

The chain employs TRBV3-1 and TRBJ1-2; lacking DNA, the TRBD1 call made by TCRdb goes unchecked. Germline V CDR1 and CDR2: LGHDT, YNNKEL (reference sequence). The CDR3 totals 15 residues. This CDR3 is CASSSARQTTYGYTF.

V gene TRBV7-2 combines with J gene TRBJ1-1; the D call of TRBD1 rests on TCRdb alone, since no DNA is present to check it. Per germline, CDR1 SGHTA and CDR2 FQGNSA. The CDR3 has 13 residues. The CDR3 reads CASSGQGATEAFF.

CDR3 sequence reads: CASSPDRYSNQPQHF. This chain uses TRBV7-2 with TRBJ1-5; TCRdb picks TRBD1, but there is no DNA to check that call. From germline, CDR1 is SGHTA and CDR2 FQGNSA. There are 15 residues in the CDR3. Full variable domain (rest looked up from reference TRBV7-2 and TRBJ1-5): GAGVSQSPSNKVTEKGKDVELRCDPISGHTALYWYRQSLGQGLEFLIYFQGNSAPDKSGLPSDRFSAERTGGSVSTLTIQRTQQEDSAVYLCASSPDRYSNQPQHFGDGTRLSIL.

This chain connects TRBV6-1 to TRBJ2-7. The CDR3 sequence is 13 residues long. Per the germline V gene, CDR1 is MNHNS and CDR2 is SASEGT. The CDR3 sequence is CASSLRIGDEQYF.